One sample yielded the 32 T cell receptor beta chains listed below, sequenced in a study of cytomegalovirus exposure and HLA in healthy donors. Researchers ran the PCR with 60 Vbeta and 13 Jbeta primers. Assay: immunoSEQ multiplex PCR; the TCRdb copy retains only in-frame clones and omits some. The sample has around 150,000 clones, around 74% seen once. The sequenced sample consisted of PBMCs. The source of these receptors is a female donor in good health and CMV-seronegative.

The chain is built from TRBV7-6 and TRBJ1-1; maybe TRBD1 (5 bases). The V end lost 0 bases, the J end lost 0 bases, and 8 bases lay between the germline ends. The germline V gene has CDR1 SGHVS and CDR2 FNYEAQ. The length of the CDR3 is 15 residues. Here the CDR3 reads CASSLAQGVNTEAFF. The CDR3 DNA is TGTGCCAGCAGCTTAGCGCAGGGTGTGAACACTGAAGCTTTCTTT.

This clone has more than one count but fewer than ten. The sample holds other DNA sequences that translate to the same CDR3. The chain couples TRBV19 to TRBJ2-4, with 9 bases lining up with TRBD1. Per the germline V gene, CDR1 is LNHDA and CDR2 is SQIVND (reference sequence). The junction had 1 base not matched to a gene; V was cut back by 5 bases and J by 2 bases. This CDR3 is built from 14 residues. In nucleotides, the CDR3 is TGTGCCAGTAGTGGGACAGGGTCCAAAAACATTCAGTACTTC. Translation gives CASSGTGSKNIQYF. The whole variable domain, filled in from reference TRBV19 and TRBJ2-4, reads DGGITQSPKYLFRKEGQNVTLSCEQNLNHDAMYWYRQDPGQGLRLIYYSQIVNDFQKGDIAEGYSVSREKKESFPLTVTSAQKNPTAFYLCASSGTGSKNIQYFGAGTRLSVL.

J is TRBJ2-1 and V is TRBV19; weak D call: TRBD1 (6 bases). The CDR3 totals 16 residues. Germline V gene sequence: CDR1 LNHDA, CDR2 SQIVND (reference sequence). Trimming took 5 bases from V and 2 from J, leaving 16 bases between them. CDR3 nucleotides: TGTGCCAGTAGTGATACAGGGATTAAGGCCTACAATGAGCAGTTCTTC. This encodes CASSDTGIKAYNEQFF.

The rearrangement uses TRBV5-1 and TRBJ2-1; 7 nucleotides agree with TRBD1. This CDR3 spans 12 amino acids. Germline V CDR1 and CDR2: SGHRS, YFSETQ. The V and J ends lost 7 bases and 3 bases, in that order; junction bases with no gene match: 1. CDR3 in DNA: TGCGCCAGCTCAGGGGGCTACAATGAGCAGTTCTTC. It specifies CASSGGYNEQFF.

This clone was seen only a few times. The gene calls are TRBV5-1 and TRBJ1-2; no definite D call. The CDR3 extends over 14 amino acids. Trimming removed 2 bases from V and 0 bases from J, with 8 bases in between. Germline V gene sequence: CDR1 SGHRS, CDR2 YFSETQ. CDR3 sequence reads: CASSFAGSNYGYTF. For the CDR3, the DNA is TGCGCCAGCAGCTTCGCAGGATCTAACTATGGCTACACCTTC.

The V gene is TRBV7-8, the J gene TRBJ1-2, with 7 bases lining up with TRBD1. The germline V gene has CDR1 SGHVS and CDR2 FQNEAQ. CDR3 size: 15 residues. Unmatched junction bases numbered 6, after V lost 1 base and J lost 4 bases. The CDR3 DNA follows: TGTGCCAGCAGCTTAGGTACAGGGGCAGGCTATGGCTACACCTTC. As protein: CASSLGTGAGYGYTF.

The chain uses TRBV4-1 and TRBJ1-6, with D possibly matching TRBD1 (5 bases). The CDR3 has 15 residues. Deletions cut 1 base from V and 5 bases from J, with 9 bases between. Per the germline V gene, CDR1 is MGHRA and CDR2 is YSYEKL. The CDR3 here is CASSQGQPNNSPLHF. CDR3 DNA: TGCGCCAGCAGCCAAGGACAGCCTAATAATTCACCCCTCCACTTT.

The chain links TRBV10-1 to TRBJ1-6, with 10 bases aligning to TRBD1. From germline, CDR1 is WNHNN and CDR2 SYGVQD (reference sequence). The CDR3 length is 15 residues. Trimming cost V 3 bases and J 7 bases; bases outside gene matches: 3. CDR3 DNA sequence: TGCGCCAGCAGTGAAGGGACAGGGGACAATTCACCCCTCCACTTT. It specifies CASSEGTGDNSPLHF.

This clone showed up just a few times. V and J are TRBV2 and TRBJ2-5; tentatively, D is TRBD2 (6 bases). Germline loops: CDR1 SNHLY, CDR2 FYNNEI. With 6 bases removed from V and 5 bases from J, the gap between germline ends came to 16 bases. The CDR3 has 14 residues. This CDR3 reads CASRGGVVTETQYF. In nucleotides, the CDR3 is TGTGCCAGCAGGGGCGGGGTAGTGACGGAGACCCAGTACTTC.

This sequence joins TRBV5-4 and TRBJ2-2, with D maybe TRBD1 (6 bases). Germline assignment: CDR1 SGHNT and CDR2 YYREEE (reference sequence). Trimming stripped 4 bases from V and 10 bases from J, with 14 bases between. This CDR3 has 13 residues. This CDR3 is CASSPDWTEELFF. The DNA of the CDR3 is TGTGCCAGCAGCCCCGACTGGACAGAGGAGCTGTTTTTT.

This sequence joins TRBV30 and TRBJ2-1, with TRBD2 matching over 9 bases. This CDR3 has 17 amino acids. Germline-derived CDR1 and CDR2 are GTSNPN and SVGIG (reference sequence). With 4 bases clipped from V and 4 bases from J, the junction kept 14 bases outside the gene matches. DNA for the CDR3: TGTGCCTGGACTCGACGGGCGGGGCTAGCGGGGTACAATGAGCAGTTCTTC. Amino acids: CAWTRRAGLAGYNEQFF. Supplemented by reference TRBV30 and TRBJ2-1, the full variable domain reads SQTIHQWPATLVQPVGSPLSLECTVEGTSNPNLYWYRQAAGRGLQLLFYSVGIGQISSEVPQNLSASRPQDRQFILSSKKLLLSDSGFYLCAWTRRAGLAGYNEQFFGPGTRLTVL.

The chain is built from TRBV4-1 and TRBJ2-3; 8 nucleotides align to TRBD2. CDR1 and CDR2 from the germline V gene are MGHRA and YSYEKL. The junction had 6 bases not matched to a gene; V was cut back by 4 bases and J by 0 bases. This CDR3 region has 16 residues. CDR3 bases: TGCGCCAGCAGCCGATCGAGCGGGGGAAGCACAGATACGCAGTATTTT. It codes for CASSRSSGGSTDTQYF.

This chain joins TRBV7-3 and TRBJ2-1; D is undetermined. CDR3 length: 18 amino acids. Germline-derived CDR1 and CDR2 are SGHTA and FQGTGA. V was trimmed by 5 bases and J by 0 bases, leaving 20 bases between them. In DNA, the CDR3 is TGTGCCAGCAGCCAGCCCGGTGGAGCGACGGGCTCCTACAATGAGCAGTTCTTC. Its translation: CASSQPGGATGSYNEQFF.

This rearrangement joins TRBV19 to TRBJ2-7; 7 nucleotides agree with TRBD1. Trimming at V came to 5 bases and at J to 1 base, leaving 11 bases not matched to a gene. Germline assignment: CDR1 LNHDA and CDR2 SQIVND (reference sequence). This CDR3 is 16 amino acids long. For the CDR3, the DNA is TGTGCCAGTAGTCATCCTCGACAGGGTAGTTCCTACGAGCAGTACTTC. It encodes CASSHPRQGSSYEQYF. The full variable domain, completed using reference TRBV19 and TRBJ2-7, is DGGITQSPKYLFRKEGQNVTLSCEQNLNHDAMYWYRQDPGQGLRLIYYSQIVNDFQKGDIAEGYSVSREKKESFPLTVTSAQKNPTAFYLCASSHPRQGSSYEQYFGPGTRLTVT.

The genes are TRBV2 and TRBJ1-2; 7 bases are a match to TRBD1. The germline gives CDR1 SNHLY, CDR2 FYNNEI. Germline trimming cut 6 bases from V and 7 bases from J; bases unmatched to any gene: 11. CDR3 length: 14 residues. CDR3 protein: CASREGRGNGGYTF. The CDR3 DNA is TGTGCCAGCAGAGAGGGCAGGGGGAACGGTGGCTACACCTTC.

This rearrangement joins TRBV19 to TRBJ1-1; D perhaps matches TRBD1 (6 bases). Germline V gene data show CDR1 as LNHDA and CDR2 as SQIVND (reference sequence). This CDR3 has 14 amino acids. The ends were cut back, 7 bases at V and 5 bases at J, with 17 bases in the middle. The CDR3, as DNA: TGTGCCAGTACCCCTATGGGGGCCAGGACTGAAGCTTTCTTT. It translates to CASTPMGARTEAFF.

The chain employs TRBV5-6 and TRBJ2-7, with 9 bases lining up with TRBD1. Germline CDR1 reads SGHDT; CDR2 reads YYEEEE. V lost 1 base to trimming and J lost 4 bases; unmatched junction nucleotides: 9. There are 16 residues in the CDR3. The CDR3 nucleotides are TGTGCCAGCAGCTTGTTCTTGGGACAGGGATCTTACGAGCAGTACTTC. It specifies CASSLFLGQGSYEQYF.

This clone was picked up a small number of times. The CDR3 spells CASSEAGAGAFSGNTIYF. CDR3 coding DNA: TGTGCCAGCAGCGAAGCTGGGGCAGGGGCGTTCTCTGGAAACACCATATATTTT. The chain joins TRBV5-6 to TRBJ1-3; D is possibly TRBD1 (6 bases). With 4 bases removed from V and 0 bases from J, the gap between germline ends came to 20 bases. Germline V gene sequence: CDR1 SGHDT, CDR2 YYEEEE. The CDR3 sequence is 18 residues long.

This clone was seen a handful of times. The chain is built from TRBV6-5 and TRBJ2-7; D might be TRBD2 (5 bases). The CDR3 has 15 amino acids. The germline V and J ends were trimmed by 10 bases and 0 bases, with 19 bases remaining between them. Germline V gives CDR1 MNHEY, CDR2 SVGAGI. CDR3 region: CATSPRGQTSYEQYF. The CDR3 DNA follows: TGTGCCACCTCCCCTAGAGGGCAGACCTCCTACGAGCAGTACTTC.

This clone came up once. The chain uses TRBV14 and TRBJ1-6, with 11 bases matching TRBD1. This CDR3 contains 16 residues. After removal of 6 bases from V and 5 bases from J, the junction contained 6 bases not matched to a gene. Germline CDR1 is SGHDN and CDR2 is FVKESK. The CDR3 region has the DNA TGTGCCAGCAGATCTGGACAGGGGGCGAATAATTCACCCCTCCACTTT. The encoded protein is CASRSGQGANNSPLHF.

The chain carries TRBV4-1 and TRBJ2-5; the match to TRBD2 covers 11 bases. This CDR3 has 16 amino acids. Germline values: CDR1 MGHRA, CDR2 YSYEKL. Trimming at V came to 1 base and at J to 3 bases, leaving 4 bases not matched to a gene. The CDR3 here is CASSQGTSGPEETQYF. In nucleotides, the CDR3 is TGCGCCAGCAGCCAAGGGACTAGCGGGCCCGAAGAGACCCAGTACTTC.

V gene TRBV30 combines with J gene TRBJ1-1; 11 nucleotides agree with TRBD1. Germline V gene data show CDR1 as GTSNPN and CDR2 as SVGIG (reference sequence). There are 13 residues in the CDR3. V was pared by 3 bases and J by 6 bases, with 3 bases of the junction left unmatched. The CDR3 nucleotides read TGTGCCTGGAGCCAGGGACAGGGGGCTGAAGCTTTCTTT. This encodes CAWSQGQGAEAFF. Full variable domain (remainder filled in from reference TRBV30 and TRBJ1-1): SQTIHQWPATLVQPVGSPLSLECTVEGTSNPNLYWYRQAAGRGLQLLFYSVGIGQISSEVPQNLSASRPQDRQFILSSKKLLLSDSGFYLCAWSQGQGAEAFFGQGTRLTVV.

This clone was observed a single time. V usage is TRBV27 and J usage is TRBJ1-2; tentative D call: TRBD1 (5 bases). V gave up 8 bases and J gave up 3 bases, with 13 bases separating them. Germline V gives CDR1 MNHEY, CDR2 SMNVEV (reference sequence). This CDR3 contains 13 residues. The CDR3 loop reads CASAGGAYYGYTF. In DNA form, the CDR3 reads TGTGCCAGCGCCGGAGGGGCTTACTATGGCTACACCTTC.

The V and J genes are TRBV4-1 and TRBJ1-6; the D is unclear. This CDR3 spans 15 amino acids. Germline V gene lookup returns CDR1 MGHRA and CDR2 YSYEKL. V was clipped by 8 bases and J by 8 bases, with 19 bases between them. The CDR3 loop reads CASRPPGVGDSPLHF. DNA of the CDR3: TGCGCCAGCCGTCCACCGGGAGTAGGAGATTCACCCCTCCACTTT.

This chain uses TRBV7-9 with TRBJ1-2, with a possible D match to TRBD1 (5 bases). Trimming left V 4 bases short and J 2 bases short, with 11 bases between. Germline V CDR1 and CDR2: SEHNR, FQNEAQ (reference sequence). CDR3 size: 14 residues. The CDR3 DNA sequence: TGTGCCAGCAGCTGGGGACTCCTGAACTATGGCTACACCTTC. Translation: CASSWGLLNYGYTF.

This sequence joins TRBV27 and TRBJ1-1, with D possibly being TRBD1 (6 bases). The CDR3 is made up of 15 amino acids. Trimming pared 1 base from V and 10 bases from J, leaving 19 bases between. CDR1 and CDR2 from the germline V gene are MNHEY and SMNVEV (reference sequence). DNA for the CDR3: TGTGCCAGCAGTTTATGGAGGACGGGCAGGGGCTCAGCTTTCTTT. This codes for CASSLWRTGRGSAFF.

The chain is built from TRBV5-1 and TRBJ1-1; perhaps TRBD1 as D (5 bases). V was trimmed by 0 bases and J by 2 bases, leaving 17 bases between them. The CDR3 runs 17 residues. Germline V gene data show CDR1 as SGHRS and CDR2 as YFSETQ. The CDR3, as DNA: TGCGCCAGCAGCTTGGGTTTTGCAGGGCAGGGAAACACTGAAGCTTTCTTT. It codes for CASSLGFAGQGNTEAFF.

This chain links TRBV11-2 with TRBJ2-5; 10 bases fit TRBD1. The V segment lost 4 bases and the J segment 4 bases; nucleotides outside the gene matches: 0. Germline-derived CDR1 and CDR2 are SGHAT and FQNNGV. The CDR3 covers 13 residues. As DNA, the CDR3 is TGTGCCAGCAGCTGGGACAGGGGAGAGACCCAGTACTTC. This sequence encodes CASSWDRGETQYF.

J is TRBJ1-2 and V is TRBV10-3; 12 bases are a match to TRBD1. This CDR3 region has 15 residues. With V trimmed by 2 bases and J by 5 bases, 3 bases remained unmatched. CDR1 and CDR2 from the germline V gene are ENHRY and SYGVKD. The CDR3 spells CAISEGTGGMYGYTF. DNA of the CDR3: TGTGCCATCAGTGAGGGGACAGGGGGCATGTATGGCTACACCTTC.

The chain links TRBV11-2 to TRBJ2-2; D gene unclear. Germline loops: CDR1 SGHAT, CDR2 FQNNGV. The CDR3 is 16 amino acids. V lost 1 base and J 0 bases, leaving 9 bases between the germline ends. DNA of the CDR3: TGTGCCAGCAGCTTAGTGGTCAGTCCGAACACCGGGGAGCTGTTTTTT. The encoded protein is CASSLVVSPNTGELFF.

The chain joins TRBV10-3 to TRBJ1-1, with D maybe TRBD1 (5 bases). The CDR3 loop spans 14 amino acids. Germline loops: CDR1 ENHRY, CDR2 SYGVKD. V was clipped by 4 bases and J by 5 bases, with 14 bases between them. The CDR3 protein is CAISAVGGETEAFF. For the CDR3, the DNA is TGTGCCATCAGTGCGGTCGGGGGAGAGACTGAAGCTTTCTTT.

The rearrangement uses TRBV27 and TRBJ1-2; 9 bases are shared with TRBD1. The CDR3 covers 15 residues. The V gene end was trimmed by 5 bases and the J gene end by 6 bases; junction bases not matched to a gene: 10. Per germline, CDR1 MNHEY and CDR2 SMNVEV (reference sequence). CDR3 bases: TGTGCCAGCAGTCCCCCACTTCGGGACAGGGATGGCTACACCTTC. Amino acid sequence: CASSPPLRDRDGYTF.